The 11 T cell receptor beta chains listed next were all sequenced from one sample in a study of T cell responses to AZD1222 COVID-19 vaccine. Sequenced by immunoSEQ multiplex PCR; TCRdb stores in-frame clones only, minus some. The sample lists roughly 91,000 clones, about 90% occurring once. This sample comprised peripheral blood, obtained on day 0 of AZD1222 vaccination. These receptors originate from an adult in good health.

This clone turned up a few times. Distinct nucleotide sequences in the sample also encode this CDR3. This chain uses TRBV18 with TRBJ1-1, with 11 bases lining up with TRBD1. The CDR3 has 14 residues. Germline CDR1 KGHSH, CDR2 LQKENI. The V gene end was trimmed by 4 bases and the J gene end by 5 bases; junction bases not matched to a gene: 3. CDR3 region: CASSLGTGGTEAFF. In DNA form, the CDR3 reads TGTGCCAGCTCACTAGGGACAGGGGGAACTGAAGCTTTCTTT.

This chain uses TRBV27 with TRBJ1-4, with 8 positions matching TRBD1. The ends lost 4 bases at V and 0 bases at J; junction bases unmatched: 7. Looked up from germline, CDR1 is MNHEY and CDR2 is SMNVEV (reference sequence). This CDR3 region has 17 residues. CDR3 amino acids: CASSSGGGPSTNEKLFF. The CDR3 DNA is TGTGCCAGCAGTTCAGGGGGCGGCCCCTCAACTAATGAAAAACTGTTTTTT.

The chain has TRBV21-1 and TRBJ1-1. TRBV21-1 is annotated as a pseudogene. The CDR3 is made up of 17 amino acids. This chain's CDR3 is CASSKVGSSRVNTEAFF. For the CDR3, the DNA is TGTGCCAGCAGCAAAGTGGGATCTAGCAGAGTAAACACTGAAGCTTTCTTT.

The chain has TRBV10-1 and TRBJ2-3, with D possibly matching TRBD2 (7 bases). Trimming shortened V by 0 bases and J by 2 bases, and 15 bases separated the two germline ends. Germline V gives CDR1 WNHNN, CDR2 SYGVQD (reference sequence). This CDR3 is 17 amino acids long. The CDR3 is CASSESGGPSYTDTQYF. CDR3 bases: TGCGCCAGCAGTGAGTCGGGGGGGCCCTCCTACACAGATACGCAGTATTTT.

The CDR3 coding sequence is TGCGCCAGCAGCAAGACTCTACTAGAAACGAACACCGGGGAGCTGTTTTTT. Protein sequence: CASSKTLLETNTGELFF. The rearrangement uses TRBV4-1 and TRBJ2-2; possibly TRBD2 for D (5 bases). Germline values: CDR1 MGHRA, CDR2 YSYEKL. This CDR3 comprises 17 residues. V dropped 5 bases and J dropped 0 bases, with 16 bases sitting between them.

The CDR3 bases are TGTGCCAGCTGCCCCCGGCACCGAGGTGAAAAACTGTTTTTT. Translated, it gives CASCPRHRGEKLFF. The chain employs TRBV6-5 and TRBJ1-4; unclear D gene. CDR1 MNHEY and CDR2 SVGAGI come from the germline V gene. The germline V and J ends were trimmed by 8 bases and 7 bases, with 17 bases remaining between them. The CDR3 has 14 residues.

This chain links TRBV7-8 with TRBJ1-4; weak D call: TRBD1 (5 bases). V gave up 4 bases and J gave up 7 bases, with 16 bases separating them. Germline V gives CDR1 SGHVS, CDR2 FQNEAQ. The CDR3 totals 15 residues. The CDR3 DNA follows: TGTGCCAGCAGCTCCCTCGCGGGGACCGGTGAAAAACTGTTTTTT. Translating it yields CASSSLAGTGEKLFF.

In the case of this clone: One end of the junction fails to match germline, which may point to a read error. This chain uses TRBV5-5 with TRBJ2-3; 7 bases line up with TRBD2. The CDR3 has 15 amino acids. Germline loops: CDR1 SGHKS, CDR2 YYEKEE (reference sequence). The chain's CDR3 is CASSSLSTSTDMQYF. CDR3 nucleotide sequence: TGTGCCAGCAGCTCCCTATCGACTAGCACAGATATGCAGTATTTT.

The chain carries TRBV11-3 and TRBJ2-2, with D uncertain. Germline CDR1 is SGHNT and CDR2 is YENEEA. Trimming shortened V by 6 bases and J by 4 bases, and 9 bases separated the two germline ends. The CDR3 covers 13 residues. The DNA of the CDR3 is TGTGCCAGCAGTCAGGTGGGCACCGGGGAGCTGTTTTTT. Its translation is CASSQVGTGELFF. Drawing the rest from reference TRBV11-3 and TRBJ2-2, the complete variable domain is EAGVVQSPRYKIIEKKQPVAFWCNPISGHNTLYWYLQNLGQGPELLIRYENEEAVDDSQLPKDRFSAERLKGVDSTLKIQPAELGDSAVYLCASSQVGTGELFFGEGSRLTVL.

DNA of the CDR3: TGCGCCAGCAGCTTGGGGGGGTTCCGAGCTGGAAACACCATATATTTT. Translation gives CASSLGGFRAGNTIYF. The chain joins TRBV5-1 to TRBJ1-3; tentative D call: TRBD1 (5 bases). Deletions cut 0 bases from V and 2 bases from J, with 12 bases between. The CDR3 has 16 residues. CDR1 is SGHRS and CDR2 is YFSETQ in the germline V gene. The variable domain in full, completed from reference TRBV5-1 and TRBJ1-3, reads KAGVTQTPRYLIKTRGQQVTLSCSPISGHRSVSWYQQTPGQGLQFLFEYFSETQRNKGNFPGRFSGRQFSNSRSEMNVSTLELGDSALYLCASSLGGFRAGNTIYFGEGSWLTVV.

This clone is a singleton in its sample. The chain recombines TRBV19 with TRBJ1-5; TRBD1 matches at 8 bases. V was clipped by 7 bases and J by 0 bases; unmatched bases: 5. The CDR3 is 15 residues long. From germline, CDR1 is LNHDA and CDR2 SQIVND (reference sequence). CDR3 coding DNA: TGTGCCAGTATCCAGACAGGGGTTAGCAATCAGCCCCAGCATTTT. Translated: CASIQTGVSNQPQHF.